These 14 T cell receptor beta chains were all obtained from the same sample, sequenced in a study of T cell responses to AZD1222 COVID-19 vaccine. Clones were sequenced by immunoSEQ multiplex PCR, and TCRdb holds only the in-frame ones, with some missing. The table has approximately 180,000 clones, around 94% seen once; the top ten hold about 9.4%. The input for sequencing was peripheral blood, taken on day 0 of AZD1222 vaccination. These receptors originate from an adult in good health.

The CDR3, as DNA: TGCGCCAGCGGGGCGCGGGGGGGTTTCACAGATACGCAGTATTTT. Amino acids: CASGARGGFTDTQYF. The chain combines TRBV5-1 with TRBJ2-3, with 9 bases identical to TRBD2. Germline trimming cut 7 bases from V and 2 bases from J; bases unmatched to any gene: 8. The CDR3 sequence is 15 residues long. CDR1 is SGHRS, CDR2 YFSETQ, per germline.

V usage is TRBV11-2 and J usage is TRBJ2-7; D may be TRBD1 (5 bases). Trimming took off 2 bases at V and 4 bases at J, with 9 bases between the two ends. This CDR3 has 13 amino acids. CDR1 is SGHAT, CDR2 FQNNGV, per germline. The CDR3 DNA sequence: TGTGCCAGCAGCTTACCCGACAGTTACGAGCAGTACGTC. Translation: CASSLPDSYEQYV.

This clone has only one observation. A junction boundary mismatches the germline segment, possibly from a read error. J is TRBJ1-2 and V is TRBV29-1; D unclear. Germline assignment: CDR1 SQVTM and CDR2 ANQGSEA. The CDR3 totals 9 residues. CDR3: CSVDDGYTF. The CDR3 bases are TGCAGCGTTGACGATGGTTACACCTTC.

CDR3 coding DNA: TGTGCCTGGAGTCCCTCTATGCCGTTGCAGTACTTC. The encoded protein is CAWSPSMPLQYF. The rearrangement joins TRBV30 to TRBJ2-7; D call uncertain. The CDR3 is 12 residues long. Trimming took off 2 bases at V and 9 bases at J, with 14 bases between the two ends. The germline V gene has CDR1 GTSNPN and CDR2 SVGIG (reference sequence).

In this sample, this clone turned up once. J is TRBJ1-1 and V is TRBV5-4, with 7 bases that match TRBD1. Trimming took 3 bases from V and 7 from J; bases not matched to a gene: 3. CDR1 and CDR2 from the germline V gene are SGHNT and YYREEE (reference sequence). The CDR3 extends over 12 amino acids. CDR3 in DNA: TGTGCCAGCAGCTCCCAGGGGGATGAAGCTTTCTTT. It translates to CASSSQGDEAFF.

This chain uses TRBV24-1 with TRBJ1-2; possible D gene TRBD1, 5 bases. Trimming stripped 2 bases from V and 5 bases from J, with 8 bases between. Germline V lookup: CDR1 KGHDR, CDR2 SFDVKD. The CDR3 contains 13 residues. CDR3 coding DNA: TGTGCCACCAGTGATTGGAGGGGTTATGGCTACACCTTC. It encodes CATSDWRGYGYTF.

This clone appeared a single time. The rearrangement links TRBV3-1 (or the pseudogene TRBV3-2) to TRBJ1-6, with D unclear. V lost 0 bases, J lost 6 bases, and 9 bases lay in between. Germline V gene sequence: CDR1 LGHDT, CDR2 YNNKEL (reference sequence). CDR3 length: 15 amino acids. CDR3 coding DNA: TGTGCCAGCAGCCAAGATAGAACGGGTAATTCACCCCTCCACTTT. It translates to CASSQDRTGNSPLHF.

The chain is built from TRBV19 and TRBJ1-5; 7 bases agree with TRBD1. V lost 6 bases and J lost 4; bases outside the gene matches: 24. Germline V gives CDR1 LNHDA, CDR2 SQIVND (reference sequence). This CDR3 region has 20 residues. Written as DNA, the CDR3 is TGTGCCAGTAGCATTCGGAGGGGGCCGTCGGGGGTTACGCTAAATCAGCCCCAGCATTTT. This encodes CASSIRRGPSGVTLNQPQHF.

In the case of this clone: The germline gene is not matched at one end of the junction; a read error may be the cause. Other nucleotide sequences from this sample produce the same CDR3. The CDR3 loop is CASSLDRNTEAFF. Written as DNA, the CDR3 is TGTGCTAGCAGCCTCGACAGGAACACTGAAGCTTTCTTT. The chain couples TRBV7-7 to TRBJ1-1; tentative D call: TRBD1 (5 bases). The CDR3 extends over 13 amino acids. CDR1 is SSHAT, CDR2 FNYEAQ, per germline (reference sequence).

Only one count was recorded for this clone. The gene calls are TRBV28 and TRBJ1-2, with TRBD1 as a possible D gene (6 bases). This CDR3 is 14 amino acids long. The germline V gene has CDR1 MDHEN and CDR2 SYDVKM. V lost 5 bases, J lost 1 base, and 11 bases lay in between. This CDR3 reads CASSLGGSNYGYTF. For the CDR3, the DNA is TGTGCCAGCAGTCTAGGGGGGAGTAACTATGGCTACACCTTC.

Only one count was recorded for this clone. The genes are TRBV21-1 and TRBJ1-6; TRBD1, the table's D call, was not compared with the DNA. TRBV21-1 corresponds to a pseudogene. CDR3 size: 18 residues. The chain's CDR3 is CASSKAGDRAPYNSPLHF. CDR3 coding DNA: TGTGCCAGCAGCAAAGCGGGGGACAGAGCCCCCTATAATTCACCCCTCCACTTT.

This chain links TRBV3-1 (or the pseudogene TRBV3-2) with TRBJ2-1; tentatively, D is TRBD1 (6 bases). CDR3 size: 14 residues. Trimming stripped 0 bases from V and 8 bases from J, with 11 bases between. Looked up from germline, CDR1 is LGHDT and CDR2 is YNNKEL (reference sequence). Here the CDR3 DNA reads TGTGCCAGCAGCCAAGATTGGGGGCGCTATGAGCAGTTCTTC. Translating gives CASSQDWGRYEQFF.

This clone has more than one count but fewer than ten. The chain carries TRBV4-1 and TRBJ2-1; D remains unclear. With 3 bases removed from V and 5 bases from J, the gap between germline ends came to 11 bases. This CDR3 spans 14 amino acids. From germline, CDR1 is MGHRA and CDR2 YSYEKL. The chain's CDR3 is CASSHARPDNEQFF. The CDR3 coding sequence is TGCGCCAGCAGCCACGCCCGGCCTGACAATGAGCAGTTCTTC.

V usage is TRBV2 and J usage is TRBJ1-1, with D perhaps matching TRBD1 (5 bases). The germline CDR1 and CDR2 sequences are SNHLY and FYNNEI. V lost 8 bases to trimming and J lost 11 bases, with 15 bases between them. The CDR3 is 11 amino acids. CDR3 coding DNA: TGTGCCAGCGGGGGGGGACTGGGCGCTTTCTTT. It specifies CASGGGLGAFF.